These 20 T cell receptor beta chains were sequenced from one sample in a study of T cell responses to AZD1222 COVID-19 vaccine. TCRdb keeps only in-frame clones here, not all; method: immunoSEQ multiplex PCR. The data show 150,000 to 200,000 clones, with around 90% seen just once and roughly 25% held by the top ten. The sample in question was peripheral blood, obtained 28 days after the second AZD1222 dose. Source of these receptors: an adult who received the AZD1222 COVID-19 vaccine.

This clone was seen only once. The V gene is TRBV7-2, the J gene TRBJ1-4; possibly TRBD1 for D (6 bases). The CDR3 is 15 residues long. V dropped 4 bases and J dropped 3 bases, with 12 bases sitting between them. Per germline, CDR1 SGHTA and CDR2 FQGNSA. The DNA for the CDR3 is TGTGCCAGCAGCTACTCGGGGGCAGCTAATGAAAAACTGTTTTTT. Translating gives CASSYSGAANEKLFF.

The rearrangement uses TRBV2 and TRBJ2-2; the D is unclear. The CDR3 contains 12 residues. V was cut by 1 base and J by 8 bases, with 5 bases left in between. CDR1 SNHLY and CDR2 FYNNEI come from the germline V gene. DNA of the CDR3: TGTGCCAGCAGTGAAGGTTGGGGGGAGCTGTTTTTT. Translated, it gives CASSEGWGELFF.

The chain combines TRBV7-2 with TRBJ2-7; D remains ambiguous. The CDR3 runs to 12 residues. Germline CDR1 reads SGHTA; CDR2 reads FQGNSA. V lost 5 bases to trimming and J lost 6 bases, with 11 bases between them. The chain's CDR3 is CASSTVGSEQYF. CDR3 nucleotide sequence: TGTGCCAGCAGCACAGTCGGGTCCGAGCAGTACTTC.

V is TRBV28 and J is TRBJ2-7, with 7 bases fitting TRBD1. With 0 bases clipped from V and 6 bases from J, the junction kept 5 bases outside the gene matches. The CDR3 runs to 14 residues. CDR1 is MDHEN and CDR2 is SYDVKM in the germline V gene. CDR3 nucleotide sequence: TGTGCCAGCAGTTTATGGTCAGGGGGTACCGAGCAGTACTTC. Protein product: CASSLWSGGTEQYF.

As concerns this clone: The same CDR3 also results from other DNA sequences found in this sample. This sequence joins TRBV28 and TRBJ2-7, with D possibly being TRBD1 or TRBD2 (6 bases each). Germline V gene lookup returns CDR1 MDHEN and CDR2 SYDVKM. V was trimmed by 6 bases and J by 1 base, leaving 10 bases between them. The CDR3 consists of 13 residues. The CDR3: CASRGGGSYEQYF. CDR3 DNA: TGTGCCAGCAGGGGGGGCGGGTCCTACGAGCAGTACTTC.

The chain has TRBV28 and TRBJ2-7, with TRBD1 as a possible D gene (5 bases). CDR1 MDHEN and CDR2 SYDVKM come from the germline V gene. Trimming cost V 6 bases and J 6 bases, with 9 bases left between them. The CDR3 contains 11 residues. This chain's CDR3 is CASRGRREQYF. CDR3 bases: TGTGCCAGCAGGGGGCGCCGCGAGCAGTACTTC.

The genes are TRBV5-4 and TRBJ2-1; TRBD2 agrees at 12 bases. Germline-derived CDR1 and CDR2 are SGHNT and YYREEE (reference sequence). J lost 4 bases, V lost 6 bases, and 5 bases had no gene match. This CDR3 has 15 amino acids. The CDR3, as DNA: TGTGCCAGCAACACCGGACTAGCGGGGTACAATGAGCAGTTCTTC. This codes for CASNTGLAGYNEQFF.

This rearrangement joins TRBV5-6 to TRBJ2-7; TRBD1 agrees at 9 bases. Germline CDR1 and CDR2: SGHDT and YYEEEE. After removal of 4 bases from V and 3 bases from J, the junction contained 2 bases not matched to a gene. The CDR3 is 13 residues long. CDR3 DNA: TGTGCCAGCAGCCAGACAGGGGGCTACGAGCAGTACTTC. Translation gives CASSQTGGYEQYF.

J is TRBJ2-1 and V is TRBV10-3; D gene ambiguous. This CDR3 spans 13 amino acids. The germline CDR1 and CDR2 sequences are ENHRY and SYGVKD. V lost 7 bases, J lost 8 bases, and 15 bases lay in between. Here the CDR3 reads CAIKDGRTDEQFF. CDR3 sequence (DNA): TGTGCCATCAAAGACGGTCGGACGGATGAGCAGTTCTTC.

The rearrangement links TRBV6-2 or TRBV6-3 to TRBJ2-7, with TRBD2 identical over 14 bases. J lost 2 bases, V lost 1 base, and 1 base had no gene match. The germline V gene has CDR1 MNHEY and CDR2 SVGEGT. This CDR3 is built from 16 residues. This CDR3 reads CASSYLTSGRAYEQYF. The CDR3 region has the DNA TGTGCCAGCAGTTACTTGACTAGCGGGAGGGCCTACGAGCAGTACTTC.

The chain uses TRBV7-9 and TRBJ2-7, with 10 bases aligning to TRBD2. The V segment lost 6 bases and the J segment 3 bases; nucleotides outside the gene matches: 2. Germline-derived CDR1 and CDR2 are SEHNR and FQNEAQ (reference sequence). The CDR3 is made up of 13 amino acids. In nucleotides, the CDR3 is TGTGCCAGCAGGCGACTAGCGGGCTACGAGCAGTACTTC. Translated: CASRRLAGYEQYF.

J is TRBJ2-7 and V is TRBV6-1, with D possibly TRBD2 on 6 matching bases. The germline V gene has CDR1 MNHNS and CDR2 SASEGT. The length of the CDR3 is 16 residues. The V and J ends lost 1 base and 2 bases respectively, with 15 bases between them. CDR3 sequence: CASSEGFGRGTYEQYF. DNA of the CDR3: TGTGCCAGCAGTGAAGGATTCGGGAGAGGGACCTACGAGCAGTACTTC.

The rearrangement uses TRBV11-1 and TRBJ2-7; tentative D call: TRBD2 (6 bases). This CDR3 contains 15 residues. Germline V lookup: CDR1 SGHAT, CDR2 FQDESV (reference sequence). V lost 1 base and J lost 5, with 15 bases in between. In nucleotides, the CDR3 is TGTGCCAGCAGCTTAGGGCCCGCGGGAAGCAACGAGCAGTACTTC. It codes for CASSLGPAGSNEQYF.

The chain uses TRBV24-1 and TRBJ2-5, with 10 bases identical to TRBD2. V shed 1 base, J shed 4 bases, and the junction held 2 bases outside the gene matches. Germline CDR1 is KGHDR and CDR2 is SFDVKD. CDR3 length: 15 amino acids. CDR3 in DNA: TGTGCCACCAGTGATTTCCGACTAGCGGGAGAGACCCAGTACTTC. Residues: CATSDFRLAGETQYF.

The chain has TRBV19 and TRBJ1-5; 12 bases agree with TRBD1. Germline CDR1 is LNHDA and CDR2 is SQIVND (reference sequence). The CDR3 has 17 residues. The trim removed 6 bases at V and 2 bases at J, leaving 8 bases unmatched. The CDR3 DNA reads TGTGCCAGTAGCCCTCAGGGACAGGGGGCGGGCAATCAGCCCCAGCATTTT. Its translation: CASSPQGQGAGNQPQHF.

This sequence joins TRBV14 and TRBJ1-6; possible D gene TRBD1, 6 bases. The germline gives CDR1 SGHDN, CDR2 FVKESK. Trimming cost V 2 bases and J 5 bases, with 16 bases left between them. This CDR3 comprises 17 residues. This chain's CDR3 is CASSQYLAPGDNSPLHF. The CDR3 DNA sequence: TGTGCCAGCAGCCAATACCTCGCCCCAGGGGATAATTCACCCCTCCACTTT.

J is TRBJ2-5 and V is TRBV9; the D is unclear. This CDR3 is 14 amino acids long. The germline gives CDR1 SGDLS, CDR2 YYNGEE. Trimming cost V 5 bases and J 1 base, with 12 bases left between them. CDR3 sequence reads: CASSASGVQETQYF. The CDR3 region has the DNA TGTGCCAGCAGTGCCAGTGGGGTCCAAGAGACCCAGTACTTC.

The chain couples TRBV6-5 to TRBJ2-3, with 10 bases matching TRBD1. This CDR3 spans 16 amino acids. Trimming removed 4 bases from V and 2 bases from J; junction bases left unmatched: 6. CDR1 is MNHEY and CDR2 is SVGAGI in the germline V gene. The CDR3 nucleotides are TGTGCCAGCAGTTCCCCCGGGACAGGGGACACAGATACGCAGTATTTT. It translates to CASSSPGTGDTDTQYF.

CDR3 region: CASSQPGADTQYF. The CDR3 DNA is TGTGCCAGCAGCCAACCGGGAGCAGATACGCAGTATTTT. The rearrangement uses TRBV3-1 (or the pseudogene TRBV3-2) and TRBJ2-3; tentative D call: TRBD2 (6 bases). Per the germline V gene, CDR1 is LGHDT and CDR2 is YNNKEL (reference sequence). Trimming shortened V by 2 bases and J by 4 bases, and 7 bases separated the two germline ends. The CDR3 loop spans 13 amino acids.

The gene calls are TRBV5-1 and TRBJ1-4; D ambiguous. The CDR3 has 14 amino acids. The germline V gene has CDR1 SGHRS and CDR2 YFSETQ. V was pared by 4 bases and J by 2 bases, with 9 bases between. As DNA, the CDR3 is TGCGCCAGCAGCCGAACTTCTACTAATGAAAAACTGTTTTTT. Its translation: CASSRTSTNEKLFF.